A selection of T cell receptor beta chains follows, all from one sample in a study of blood T cell repertoires in COVID-19. Generated by immunoSEQ multiplex PCR, the TCRdb table keeps only in-frame clones and is missing some. This sample has 200,000 or so clones, with 84% found just once. Sequenced input: PBMCs or T cells enriched from blood (not recorded which). Source of these receptors: a man in his sixties who had recovered from COVID-19. The CDR3 runs from the conserved cysteine through the conserved F or W. A D gene is named only where the DNA matches it firmly. Part of the rows lack a size; the others show once, few, many or a class for expanded clones.

D gene | J gene | V gene | clone size | CDR3 protein | CDR3 DNA
TRBD2 | TRBJ2-5 | TRBV7-7 | . | CASSLEGGAGGRETQYF | TGTGCTAGCAGCTTAGAAGGGGGAGCGGGGGGGCGAGAGACCCAGTACTTC
TRBD1 | TRBJ1-4 | TRBV6-2/TRBV6-3 | . | CASSYQARGPEKLFF | TGTGCCAGCAGTTATCAGGCCAGGGGGCCTGAAAAACTGTTTTTT
TRBD1 | TRBJ2-7 | TRBV30 | . | CAWSGDRGLGQYF | TGTGCCTGGAGTGGGGACAGGGGCTTGGGGCAGTACTTC
. | TRBJ1-3 | TRBV9 | . | CASSVADSGNTIYF | TGTGCCAGCAGCGTAGCAGACTCTGGAAACACCATATATTTT
TRBD1 | TRBJ2-2 | TRBV7-3 | few | CASSLQPTGAAGELFF | TGTGCCAGCAGCTTACAACCCACAGGGGCCGCCGGGGAGCTGTTTTTT
. | TRBJ2-5 | TRBV11-2 | . | CASSPPGVRGVAETQYF | TGTGCCAGCAGCCCGCCGGGGGTGCGGGGTGTGGCAGAGACCCAGTACTTC
TRBD2 | TRBJ2-2 | TRBV7-2 | . | CASSLASLGGGHTGELFF | TGTGCCAGCAGCTTAGCAAGTCTGGGCGGGGGGCACACCGGGGAGCTGTTTTTT
. | TRBJ1-2 | TRBV5-1 | . | CASSMEPDGYTF | TGCGCCAGCAGCATGGAACCAGATGGCTACACCTTC
. | TRBJ2-7 | TRBV7-3 | . | CASSLNGGEGGYEQYF | TGTGCCAGCAGCTTAAATGGAGGGGAAGGAGGGTACGAGCAGTACTTC
. | TRBJ1-4 | TRBV18 | . | CASSPLQGLATQKLFF | TGTGCCAGCTCACCACTCCAGGGACTGGCTACGCAAAAACTGTTTTTT
. | TRBJ1-2 | TRBV18 | . | CASSLQTVNYGYTF | TGTGCCAGCTCACTACAGACGGTAAACTATGGCTACACCTTC
. | TRBJ1-2 | TRBV14 | . | CASSQEQSGIAYGYTF | TGTGCCAGCAGCCAAGAACAATCGGGGATCGCCTATGGCTACACCTTC
. | TRBJ1-1 | TRBV24-1 | . | CATSRQANTEAFF | TGTGCCACGAGCAGACAGGCGAACACTGAAGCTTTCTTT
. | TRBJ2-1 | TRBV27 | . | CASSPRIKGPYNEQFF | TGTGCCAGCAGCCCCCGAATCAAGGGGCCCTACAATGAGCAGTTCTTC
. | TRBJ1-5 | TRBV5-1 | . | CASSATLQGPQHF | TGCGCCAGCAGCGCCACCCTACAGGGGCCCCAGCATTTT
TRBD1 | TRBJ1-2 | TRBV27 | . | CASRGQGLGGGYTF | TGTGCCAGCAGGGGACAGGGATTGGGCGGGGGCTACACCTTC
TRBD1 | TRBJ1-2 | TRBV13 | . | CASSLGRQGSYYGYTF | TGTGCCAGCAGCTTAGGGAGACAGGGGTCATACTATGGCTACACCTTC
TRBD1 | TRBJ1-2 | TRBV4-1 | . | CASSQDPGGSYGYTF | TGCGCCAGCAGCCAAGATCCAGGGGGCAGCTATGGCTACACCTTC
. | TRBJ2-3 | TRBV11-3 | . | CASSGRRGPSTDTQYF | TGTGCCAGCAGCGGCCGGAGAGGGCCCAGCACAGATACGCAGTATTTT
TRBD1 | TRBJ2-4 | TRBV3-1/TRBV3-2 | . | CASSRRDRENIQYF | TGTGCCAGCAGCCGGCGGGACAGGGAAAACATTCAGTACTTC
. | TRBJ2-2 | TRBV18 | . | CASSPTSNSRHTGELFF | TGTGCCAGCTCACCAACATCGAACAGCAGGCACACCGGGGAGCTGTTTTTT
. | TRBJ2-7 | TRBV19 | . | CASSSGGHEQYF | TGTGCCAGTAGCTCTGGGGGCCACGAGCAGTACTTC
TRBD2 | TRBJ2-1 | TRBV7-3 | once | CASSANAGLAGNEQFF | TGTGCCAGCAGCGCTAATGCGGGACTAGCGGGAAATGAGCAGTTCTTC
. | TRBJ1-1 | TRBV7-9 | . | CASSSNQGTEAFF | TGTGCCAGCAGCTCCAATCAGGGGACTGAAGCTTTCTTT
. | TRBJ2-5 | TRBV18 | . | CASSPSQETQYF | TGTGCCAGCTCACCATCACAAGAGACCCAGTACTTC
TRBD1 | TRBJ2-7 | TRBV6-2/TRBV6-3 | . | CASSYLQGPSYEQYF | TGTGCCAGCAGTTACCTACAGGGGCCCTCCTACGAGCAGTACTTC
. | TRBJ2-3 | TRBV7-2 | . | CASSGGGDTQYF | TGTGCCAGCTCGGGGGGCGGAGATACGCAGTATTTT
. | TRBJ2-7 | TRBV5-6 | once | CASSLTRRGEDEQYF | TGTGCCAGCAGCTTGACCAGGAGGGGCGAAGACGAGCAGTACTTC
TRBD2 | TRBJ2-7 | TRBV5-1 | . | CASSFTISGGYEQYF | TGCGCCAGCAGTTTCACTATATCGGGGGGTTACGAGCAGTACTTC
TRBD1 | TRBJ2-7 | TRBV6-5 | . | CASSGQGNEQYF | TGTGCCAGCAGCGGACAGGGGAACGAGCAGTACTTC
. | TRBJ2-5 | TRBV9 | . | CASSVSGGRETQYF | TGTGCCAGCAGCGTATCAGGGGGGCGGGAGACCCAGTACTTC